The 24 T cell receptor beta chains in this list originate from one sample, sequenced in a study of glioma-infiltrating T cells after dendritic cell vaccination. Clones were read by immunoSEQ multiplex PCR, and TCRdb kept only the in-frame ones, dropping some. Of about 76,000 clones in the sample, roughly 87% were seen once. As for time point: after dendritic cell vaccination, including at tumor progression/relapse. The sequencing here drew on blood, taken after dendritic cell vaccination. These TCRs come from a human donor with glioblastoma.

This clone showed up just once. V is TRBV2 and J is TRBJ2-3; 11 nucleotides match TRBD2. V shed 2 bases, J shed 3 bases, and the junction held 7 bases outside the gene matches. CDR1 SNHLY and CDR2 FYNNEI come from the germline V gene. The CDR3 sequence is 17 residues long. The CDR3 sequence: CASSEWSSGRKTDTQYF. CDR3 sequence (DNA): TGTGCCAGCAGTGAATGGTCTAGCGGGAGGAAAACAGATACGCAGTATTTT.

The gene calls are TRBV6-5 and TRBJ2-7; TRBD1 agrees at 7 bases. Trimming cost V 6 bases and J 2 bases; bases outside gene matches: 4. CDR1 and CDR2 from the germline V gene are MNHEY and SVGAGI. The CDR3 consists of 13 residues. Here the CDR3 reads CASRVTGAYEQYF. In DNA form, the CDR3 reads TGTGCCAGCAGAGTCACAGGGGCCTACGAGCAGTACTTC.

This chain connects TRBV2 to TRBJ2-6, with 9 bases lining up with TRBD1. Germline trimming cut 5 bases from V and 0 bases from J; bases unmatched to any gene: 11. Germline values: CDR1 SNHLY, CDR2 FYNNEI. CDR3 length: 19 amino acids. CDR3 DNA sequence: TGTGCCAGCAGTAAACAGGGGGCGCGACTATCCTCTGGGGCCAACGTCCTGACTTTC. Its translation is CASSKQGARLSSGANVLTF.

The rearrangement uses TRBV12-5 and TRBJ2-2; maybe TRBD2 (5 bases). V was shortened by 5 bases and J by 4 bases, with 14 bases between the two germline ends. The germline V gene has CDR1 LGHNT and CDR2 FRNRAP. The CDR3 is made up of 15 amino acids. DNA of the CDR3: TGTGCTAGTGGTCTTAATACCCGGGGCACCGGGGAGCTGTTTTTT. It yields the protein CASGLNTRGTGELFF. Using reference TRBV12-5 and TRBJ2-2 for the parts outside the CDR3, the full variable domain is DARVTQTPRHKVTEMGQEVTMRCQPILGHNTVFWYRQTMMQGLELLAYFRNRAPLDDSGMPKDRFSAEMPDATLATLKIQPSEPRDSAVYFCASGLNTRGTGELFFGEGSRLTVL.

The chain joins TRBV30 to TRBJ1-4; D may be TRBD1 (5 bases). V dropped 0 bases and J dropped 0 bases, with 8 bases sitting between them. The CDR3 totals 15 residues. CDR1 and CDR2 (germline): GTSNPN, SVGIG (reference sequence). This CDR3 reads CAWSVQAATNEKLFF. As DNA, the CDR3 is TGTGCCTGGAGTGTACAGGCGGCAACTAATGAAAAACTGTTTTTT.

The chain couples TRBV13 to TRBJ2-1; TRBD2 matches at 14 bases. Per the germline V gene, CDR1 is PRHDT and CDR2 is FYEKMQ (reference sequence). Unmatched junction bases numbered 6, after V lost 3 bases and J lost 11 bases. This CDR3 region has 15 residues. The chain's CDR3 is CASSLPGLAGAQQFF. The DNA for the CDR3 is TGTGCCAGCAGCTTGCCGGGACTAGCGGGAGCTCAGCAGTTCTTC.

This chain links TRBV5-1 with TRBJ2-7; no clear D. CDR1 and CDR2 (germline): SGHRS, YFSETQ. CDR3 size: 16 residues. The V end was cut by 0 bases, the J end by 2 bases, with 15 bases between. DNA for the CDR3: TGCGCCAGCAGCTTGGGCACCAAGTCCGGAGCCTACGAGCAGTACTTC. It specifies CASSLGTKSGAYEQYF.

The rearrangement joins TRBV10-3 to TRBJ1-6, with 7 bases that match TRBD1. V shed 4 bases and J 9 bases; nucleotides not matched to a gene: 9. This CDR3 contains 15 residues. The germline gives CDR1 ENHRY, CDR2 SYGVKD. The CDR3 nucleotides are TGTGCCATCAGTGTACGACAGGGATACGGTTCACCCCTCCACTTT. This codes for CAISVRQGYGSPLHF.

This sequence joins TRBV6-1 and TRBJ1-2; 9 nucleotides align to TRBD1. CDR1 is MNHNS, CDR2 SASEGT, per germline. The length of the CDR3 is 13 residues. V was pared by 6 bases and J by 4 bases, with 3 bases of the junction left unmatched. The CDR3 here is CASRGTGSYGYTF. The CDR3 DNA follows: TGTGCCAGCAGGGGGACAGGGTCCTATGGCTACACCTTC.

The chain recombines TRBV18 with TRBJ2-3; 7 nucleotides match TRBD1. The V and J ends lost 3 bases and 2 bases, in that order; junction bases with no gene match: 5. The germline V gene encodes CDR1 KGHSH and CDR2 LQKENI. The CDR3 is made up of 15 amino acids. The CDR3 coding sequence is TGTGCCAGCTCACCGTTACAGGGGTCCACAGATACGCAGTATTTT. Amino acids: CASSPLQGSTDTQYF.

The gene calls are TRBV18 and TRBJ2-3, with no clear D. The V end was cut by 3 bases, the J end by 4 bases, with 11 bases between. This CDR3 has 14 residues. Germline lookup yields CDR1 KGHSH and CDR2 LQKENI. CDR3 nucleotides: TGTGCCAGCTCACCGGGCAGTAACGCAGATACGCAGTATTTT. It translates to CASSPGSNADTQYF.

This chain joins TRBV6-6 and TRBJ1-4; D is undetermined. Germline V gene data show CDR1 as MNHNY and CDR2 as SVGAGI (reference sequence). This CDR3 region has 14 residues. V was clipped by 5 bases and J by 0 bases, with 7 bases between them. CDR3 loop: CASSDGATNEKLFF. For the CDR3, the DNA is TGTGCCAGCAGTGACGGAGCAACTAATGAAAAACTGTTTTTT.

The chain joins TRBV7-9 to TRBJ2-2; 7 positions agree with TRBD1. The J segment lost 5 bases and the V segment lost 3 bases, leaving 3 bases of the junction unmatched. There are 14 residues in the CDR3. Per the germline V gene, CDR1 is SEHNR and CDR2 is FQNEAQ (reference sequence). The CDR3, as DNA: TGTGCCAGCAGCTTGACAGGGTTTACCGGGGAGCTGTTTTTT. This sequence encodes CASSLTGFTGELFF. Full variable domain (rest looked up from reference TRBV7-9 and TRBJ2-2): DTGVSQNPRHKITKRGQNVTFRCDPISEHNRLYWYRQTLGQGPEFLTYFQNEAQLEKSRLLSDRFSAERPKGSFSTLEIQRTEQGDSAMYLCASSLTGFTGELFFGEGSRLTVL.

The chain has TRBV29-1 and TRBJ2-1; D might be TRBD1 (5 bases). Deletions cut 6 bases from V and 7 bases from J, with 13 bases between. Germline values: CDR1 SQVTM, CDR2 ANQGSEA. The CDR3 has 12 residues. The CDR3 DNA is TGCAGCGTGGTCGGACAATCGAATGAGCAGTTCTTC. This sequence encodes CSVVGQSNEQFF.

The V call is TRBV7-9, the J call TRBJ2-4, with D possibly TRBD2 on 6 matching bases. With 1 base removed from V and 11 bases from J, the gap between germline ends came to 9 bases. The V gene's germline CDR1 is SEHNR and CDR2 FQNEAQ (reference sequence). This CDR3 is 12 amino acids long. The CDR3 nucleotides are TGTGCCAGCAGCTTAGTTGGGGGGTTTCAGTACTTC. This encodes CASSLVGGFQYF.

This clone was observed a single time. This chain joins TRBV5-4 and TRBJ1-6; 9 nucleotides agree with TRBD1. Germline CDR1 and CDR2: SGHNT and YYREEE (reference sequence). J lost 6 bases, V lost 5 bases, and 6 bases had no gene match. This CDR3 comprises 15 residues. In nucleotides, the CDR3 is TGTGCCAGCAGGGTACAGGGGGCTTTTAATTCACCCCTCCACTTT. It encodes CASRVQGAFNSPLHF.

The chain couples TRBV5-1 to TRBJ1-2; 8 bases are shared with TRBD1. The CDR3 sequence is 16 residues long. Germline CDR1 reads SGHRS; CDR2 reads YFSETQ. J gave up 2 bases and V 0 bases, and 6 bases lay outside the gene matches. The CDR3 DNA reads TGCGCCAGCAGCTTGGCCGTGACAGGGGCAAACTATGGCTACACCTTC. Its protein product is CASSLAVTGANYGYTF. Full variable domain (remainder filled in from reference TRBV5-1 and TRBJ1-2): KAGVTQTPRYLIKTRGQQVTLSCSPISGHRSVSWYQQTPGQGLQFLFEYFSETQRNKGNFPGRFSGRQFSNSRSEMNVSTLELGDSALYLCASSLAVTGANYGYTFGSGTRLTVV.

The rearrangement uses TRBV7-2 and TRBJ2-7; the match to TRBD1 covers 8 bases. CDR1 is SGHTA, CDR2 FQGNSA, per germline. CDR3 length: 12 residues. The V and J ends lost 5 bases and 6 bases, in that order; junction bases with no gene match: 3. CDR3 protein: CASSRGQGEQYF. The CDR3, as DNA: TGTGCCAGCAGCAGAGGACAGGGCGAGCAGTACTTC.

The genes are TRBV5-1 and TRBJ1-1; TRBD1 matches 7 bases. Trimming took 4 bases from V and 1 from J; bases not matched to a gene: 7. The CDR3 consists of 15 residues. The germline gives CDR1 SGHRS, CDR2 YFSETQ. CDR3 loop: CASSTLGQRNTEAFF. DNA of the CDR3: TGCGCCAGCAGCACCTTGGGACAGAGGAACACTGAAGCTTTCTTT.

The gene calls are TRBV7-8 and TRBJ2-1, with 13 positions matching TRBD2. V trimming: 1 base; J trimming: 7 bases; junction bases outside the gene matches: 4. This CDR3 comprises 16 residues. Germline V gives CDR1 SGHVS, CDR2 FQNEAQ. CDR3 amino acids: CASSLGGLAGVNEQFF. As DNA, the CDR3 is TGTGCCAGCAGCTTAGGAGGACTAGCGGGGGTAAATGAGCAGTTCTTC.

The rearrangement links TRBV5-1 to TRBJ2-5, with D possibly matching TRBD2 (5 bases). Between the trimmed V and J ends, which lost 4 bases and 7 bases, there was a span of 14 bases. CDR1 and CDR2 from the germline V gene are SGHRS and YFSETQ. The CDR3 totals 13 residues. CDR3 in DNA: TGCGCCAGCAGCGAGGGTTCTGCCGGGACCCAGTACTTC. Translation gives CASSEGSAGTQYF.

This chain uses TRBV5-1 with TRBJ2-3, with D possibly TRBD1 on 6 matching bases. This CDR3 is 19 amino acids long. The germline CDR1 and CDR2 sequences are SGHRS and YFSETQ. V was cut by 4 bases and J by 4 bases, with 28 bases left in between. In DNA, the CDR3 is TGCGCCAGCAGCCGGAGAGAGGTTACAGGGTCGAGTAGTGCAGATACGCAGTATTTT. It yields the protein CASSRREVTGSSSADTQYF.

The chain recombines TRBV6-1 with TRBJ1-2; D ambiguous. The CDR3 loop spans 15 amino acids. V was clipped by 0 bases and J by 4 bases, with 12 bases between them. The germline V gene has CDR1 MNHNS and CDR2 SASEGT. The CDR3 nucleotides read TGTGCCAGCAGTGAAGCGAGGGTCGCCTTCTATGGCTACACCTTC. Amino acids: CASSEARVAFYGYTF.

The J gene is TRBJ1-2, the V gene TRBV5-1, with a weak D call TRBD1 (5 bases). V shed 4 bases and J shed 2 bases, with 15 bases lying between them. CDR3 length equals 15 residues. The germline V gene encodes CDR1 SGHRS and CDR2 YFSETQ. CDR3 DNA: TGCGCCAGCAGCCTTCTGGGGGGAAAAAACTATGGCTACACCTTC. It specifies CASSLLGGKNYGYTF. Full variable domain (remainder filled in from reference TRBV5-1 and TRBJ1-2): KAGVTQTPRYLIKTRGQQVTLSCSPISGHRSVSWYQQTPGQGLQFLFEYFSETQRNKGNFPGRFSGRQFSNSRSEMNVSTLELGDSALYLCASSLLGGKNYGYTFGSGTRLTVV.